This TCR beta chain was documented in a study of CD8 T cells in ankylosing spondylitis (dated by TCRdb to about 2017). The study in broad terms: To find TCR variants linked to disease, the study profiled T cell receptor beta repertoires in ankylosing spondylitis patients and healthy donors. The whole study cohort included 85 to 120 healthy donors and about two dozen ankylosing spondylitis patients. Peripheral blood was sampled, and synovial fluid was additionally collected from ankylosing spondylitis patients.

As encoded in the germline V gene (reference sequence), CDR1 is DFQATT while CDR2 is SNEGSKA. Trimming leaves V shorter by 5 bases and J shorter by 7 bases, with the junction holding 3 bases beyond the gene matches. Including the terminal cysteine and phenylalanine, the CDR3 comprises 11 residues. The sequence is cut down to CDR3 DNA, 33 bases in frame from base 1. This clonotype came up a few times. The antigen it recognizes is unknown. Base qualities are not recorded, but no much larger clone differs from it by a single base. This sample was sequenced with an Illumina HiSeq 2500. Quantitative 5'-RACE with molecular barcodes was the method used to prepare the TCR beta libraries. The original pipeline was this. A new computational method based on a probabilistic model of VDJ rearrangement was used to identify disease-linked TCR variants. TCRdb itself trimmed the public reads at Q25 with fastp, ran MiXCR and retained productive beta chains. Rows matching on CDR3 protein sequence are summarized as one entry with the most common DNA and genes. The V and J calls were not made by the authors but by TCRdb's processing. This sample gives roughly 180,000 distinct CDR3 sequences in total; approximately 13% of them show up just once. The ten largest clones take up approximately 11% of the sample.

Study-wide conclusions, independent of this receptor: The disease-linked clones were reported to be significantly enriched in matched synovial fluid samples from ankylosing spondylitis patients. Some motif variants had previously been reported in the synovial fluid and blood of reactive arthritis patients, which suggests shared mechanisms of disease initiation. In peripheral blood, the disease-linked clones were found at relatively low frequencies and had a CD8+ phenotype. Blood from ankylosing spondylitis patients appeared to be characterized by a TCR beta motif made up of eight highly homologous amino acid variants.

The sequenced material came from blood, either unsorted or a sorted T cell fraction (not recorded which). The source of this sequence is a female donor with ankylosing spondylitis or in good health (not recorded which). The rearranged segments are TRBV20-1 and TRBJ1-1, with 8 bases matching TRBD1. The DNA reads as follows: TGCAGTGCTGGGACAGGCCATGAAGCTTTCTTT. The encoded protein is CSAGTGHEAFF.